These 27 T cell receptor beta chains were sequenced from one sample in a study of memory CD4+ T cells and cytomegalovirus serostatus. The sort gate was single viable CD3+CD4+CD8-CD45RO+ cells for memory CD4+ T cells. TCRdb's table, derived via immunoSEQ multiplex PCR, lists solely in-frame clones and lacks some. The sample includes about 60,000 clones, approximately 81% of them seen just once. Sample: memory CD4+ T cells from blood. The receptors originated from an adult in good health and CMV-seronegative. Some clones in this sample may be carry-over from other donors' samples.

The chain employs TRBV7-6 and TRBJ2-5; D unresolved. With 1 base removed from V and 4 bases from J, the gap between germline ends came to 4 bases. Germline lookup yields CDR1 SGHVS and CDR2 FNYEAQ. The CDR3 totals 12 residues. The CDR3 spells CASSLVAETQYF. The CDR3 nucleotides read TGTGCCAGCAGCTTAGTAGCAGAGACCCAGTACTTC.

The rearrangement uses TRBV19 and TRBJ1-2, with D tentatively TRBD1 (5 bases). V was pared by 1 base and J by 7 bases, with 13 bases between. This CDR3 has 14 residues. CDR1 and CDR2 from the germline V gene are LNHDA and SQIVND (reference sequence). DNA of the CDR3: TGTGCCAGTAGTATAGGGGGGACCCCTGTTGGCTACACCTTC. It is translated as CASSIGGTPVGYTF. Full variable domain (missing parts from reference TRBV19 and TRBJ1-2): DGGITQSPKYLFRKEGQNVTLSCEQNLNHDAMYWYRQDPGQGLRLIYYSQIVNDFQKGDIAEGYSVSREKKESFPLTVTSAQKNPTAFYLCASSIGGTPVGYTFGSGTRLTVV.

The chain carries TRBV9 and TRBJ1-2; 8 nucleotides match TRBD1. The ends lost 1 base at V and 5 bases at J; junction bases unmatched: 4. Looked up from germline, CDR1 is SGDLS and CDR2 is YYNGEE. The CDR3 sequence is 14 residues long. CDR3 loop: CASSVQGAWYGYTF. Here the CDR3 DNA reads TGTGCCAGCAGCGTACAGGGGGCTTGGTATGGCTACACCTTC.

Concerning this clone: It is unclear where the CDR3 begins or ends on the DNA, so no DNA is shown, and the CDR3 is as TCRdb lists it. The gene calls are TRBV12-1 and TRBJ2-4; the tabulated D call, TRBD2, remains unverified against the DNA. TRBV12-1 is noted as a pseudogene. The CDR3 spans 13 amino acids, including both terminal residues. The CDR3 here is CASSFGAGDIQYF.

V gene TRBV7-8 combines with J gene TRBJ2-7; TRBD1 agrees at 9 bases. Looked up from germline, CDR1 is SGHVS and CDR2 is FQNEAQ. Trimming took 5 bases from V and 2 from J; bases not matched to a gene: 10. The CDR3 totals 16 residues. The CDR3 DNA sequence: TGTGCCAGCAGCCCCCGGACAGGGGTGGGGCCCTACGAGCAGTACTTC. As protein: CASSPRTGVGPYEQYF.

The chain is built from TRBV30 and TRBJ2-1, with 7 bases matching TRBD2. Germline-derived CDR1 and CDR2 are GTSNPN and SVGIG (reference sequence). The V segment lost 4 bases and the J segment 4 bases; nucleotides outside the gene matches: 10. This CDR3 is 15 amino acids long. CDR3 loop: CAWKGRRGSYNEQFF. CDR3 DNA: TGTGCCTGGAAGGGCCGTCGCGGGAGTTACAATGAGCAGTTCTTC.

This clone appeared a single time. This chain joins TRBV15 and TRBJ2-4, with D perhaps given as TRBD1 or TRBD2 (6 bases each). CDR1 is LNHNV, CDR2 YYDKDF, per germline (reference sequence). This CDR3 is 12 amino acids long. Deletions cut 9 bases from V and 4 bases from J, with 10 bases between. CDR3 amino acids: CATQGGKNIQYF. CDR3 DNA: TGTGCCACACAGGGAGGTAAAAACATTCAGTACTTC.

The chain employs TRBV2 and TRBJ1-6; the D gene is possibly TRBD1 (5 bases). V was shortened by 8 bases and J by 7 bases, with 21 bases between the two germline ends. Germline V lookup: CDR1 SNHLY, CDR2 FYNNEI. CDR3 length: 16 amino acids. The CDR3 DNA reads as TGTGCCAGCCGAGATTTCCGTGGGGGATCAAATTCACCCCTCCACTTT. Protein: CASRDFRGGSNSPLHF.

Here the CDR3 reads CASSSDRTYNEQFF. The CDR3 DNA reads TGTGCCAGCAGCTCCGACCGGACATACAATGAGCAGTTCTTC. J is TRBJ2-1 and V is TRBV13, with a tentative D call TRBD1 (5 bases). V lost 4 bases, J lost 4 bases, and 11 bases lay in between. Looked up from germline, CDR1 is PRHDT and CDR2 is FYEKMQ (reference sequence). This CDR3 region has 14 residues. Filled out from reference TRBV13 and TRBJ2-1, the complete variable domain reads AAGVIQSPRHLIKEKRETATLKCYPIPRHDTVYWYQQGPGQDPQFLISFYEKMQSDKGSIPDRFSAQQFSDYHSELNMSSLELGDSALYFCASSSDRTYNEQFFGPGTRLTVL.

The V gene is TRBV7-9, the J gene TRBJ2-1; 9 positions match TRBD1. CDR3 length: 15 residues. With 6 bases clipped from V and 5 bases from J, the junction kept 8 bases outside the gene matches. Per the germline V gene, CDR1 is SEHNR and CDR2 is FQNEAQ (reference sequence). CDR3 in amino acids: CASRGNRGQDNEQFF. DNA for the CDR3: TGTGCCAGCAGGGGAAACAGGGGGCAGGACAATGAGCAGTTCTTC.

The chain joins TRBV19 to TRBJ2-3; tentatively, D is TRBD2 (6 bases). The V end lost 7 bases, the J end lost 0 bases, and 11 bases lay between the germline ends. The CDR3 totals 14 residues. Germline V gene sequence: CDR1 LNHDA, CDR2 SQIVND (reference sequence). CDR3 residues: CASKAGRSTDTQYF. The CDR3 DNA sequence: TGTGCCAGTAAGGCGGGACGGAGCACAGATACGCAGTATTTT.

This clone showed up just once. The chain uses TRBV28 and TRBJ1-5, with D maybe TRBD1 (5 bases). The CDR3 is 14 residues long. Germline V gene data show CDR1 as MDHEN and CDR2 as SYDVKM. Trimming removed 5 bases at V and 7 bases at J, with 15 bases between. The CDR3 here is CASSPRRGRQPQHF. In DNA, the CDR3 is TGTGCCAGCAGTCCGCGGAGGGGTAGACAGCCCCAGCATTTT. Variable domain in full (rest from reference TRBV28 and TRBJ1-5): DVKVTQSSRYLVKRTGEKVFLECVQDMDHENMFWYRQDPGLGLRLIYFSYDVKMKEKGDIPEGYSVSREKKERFSLILESASTNQTSMYLCASSPRRGRQPQHFGDGTRLSIL.

The rearrangement links TRBV7-9 to TRBJ2-7, with 11 bases lining up with TRBD2. The J segment lost 5 bases and the V segment lost 3 bases, leaving 3 bases of the junction unmatched. Germline V gene lookup returns CDR1 SEHNR and CDR2 FQNEAQ (reference sequence). There are 14 residues in the CDR3. The CDR3 DNA follows: TGTGCCAGCAGCTTGCGTAGCGGGAGGGACGAGCAGTACTTC. Residues: CASSLRSGRDEQYF.

The chain combines TRBV2 with TRBJ2-7, with D possibly being TRBD2 (5 bases). Germline CDR1 is SNHLY and CDR2 is FYNNEI. Trimming took off 10 bases at V and 4 bases at J, with 17 bases between the two ends. The length of the CDR3 is 13 residues. The CDR3 DNA sequence: TGTGCCATCGGAGAGCACCGGGGATACGAGCAGTACTTC. Amino acids: CAIGEHRGYEQYF.

The V gene is TRBV5-1, the J gene TRBJ2-5, with a weak D call TRBD1 (5 bases). The CDR3 is made up of 13 amino acids. V lost 3 bases and J lost 4, with 10 bases in between. The germline V gene encodes CDR1 SGHRS and CDR2 YFSETQ. CDR3 region: CASSYQGGETQYF. CDR3 DNA sequence: TGCGCCAGCAGCTACCAGGGTGGAGAGACCCAGTACTTC.

The rearrangement joins TRBV7-2 to TRBJ2-5; D is ambiguous. CDR3 size: 15 residues. Trimming pared 5 bases from V and 5 bases from J, leaving 18 bases between. Germline CDR1 and CDR2: SGHTA and FQGNSA. CDR3: CASSVYERISETQYF. The DNA for the CDR3 is TGTGCCAGCAGCGTATACGAGAGGATTAGTGAGACCCAGTACTTC.

The chain recombines TRBV28 with TRBJ2-7; 12 positions agree with TRBD2. Germline assignment: CDR1 MDHEN and CDR2 SYDVKM. V dropped 9 bases and J dropped 7; count of bases not matched to a gene: 7. The CDR3 is made up of 13 amino acids. DNA of the CDR3: TGTGCCAGTGTGACTAGCGGGAGTGGTGAGCAGTACTTC. The encoded protein is CASVTSGSGEQYF.

This clone was detected once. The chain is built from TRBV6-1 and TRBJ1-2; maybe TRBD1 (5 bases). The germline CDR1 and CDR2 sequences are MNHNS and SASEGT. This CDR3 contains 13 residues. V lost 4 bases and J 10 bases, leaving 16 bases between the germline ends. The CDR3 DNA is TGTGCCAGCAGTGTGTTTGAAAGGGGTGACTACACCTTC. It codes for CASSVFERGDYTF.

The chain employs TRBV18 and TRBJ1-1; no definite D call. Germline-derived CDR1 and CDR2 are KGHSH and LQKENI. Trimming removed 3 bases from V and 3 bases from J, with 14 bases in between. CDR3 length equals 15 residues. Here the CDR3 reads CASSPKVSRDTEAFF. CDR3 nucleotide sequence: TGTGCCAGCTCACCCAAAGTTTCTCGGGACACTGAAGCTTTCTTT.

This clone has a single count. The rearrangement joins TRBV28 to TRBJ1-1; unclear D gene. The germline V and J ends were trimmed by 4 bases and 1 base, with 4 bases remaining between them. Germline lookup yields CDR1 MDHEN and CDR2 SYDVKM. The length of the CDR3 is 12 residues. CDR3 protein: CASSSSNTEAFF. The DNA of the CDR3 is TGTGCCAGCAGTTCGTCGAACACTGAAGCTTTCTTT.

The rearrangement links TRBV28 to TRBJ1-2; a weak D match, TRBD1 (5 bases). The germline V and J ends were trimmed by 5 bases and 5 bases, with 15 bases remaining between them. The CDR3 is 14 residues long. Germline V gene sequence: CDR1 MDHEN, CDR2 SYDVKM. In nucleotides, the CDR3 is TGTGCCAGCAGTCTATCCGGGACCAGGTATGGCTACACCTTC. It encodes CASSLSGTRYGYTF.

The genes are TRBV5-4 and TRBJ2-1, with 8 bases lining up with TRBD2. This CDR3 region has 15 residues. V lost 2 bases to trimming and J lost 1 base; unmatched junction nucleotides: 2. Looked up from germline, CDR1 is SGHNT and CDR2 is YYREEE (reference sequence). CDR3: CASSFTSGSYNEQFF. As DNA, the CDR3 is TGTGCCAGCAGCTTTACTAGCGGTTCCTACAATGAGCAGTTCTTC.

This clone has just one count. This chain links TRBV4-1 with TRBJ2-1; 15 positions match TRBD2. The CDR3 runs 16 residues. Germline V gives CDR1 MGHRA, CDR2 YSYEKL. V shed 2 bases and J 9 bases; nucleotides not matched to a gene: 5. The CDR3 DNA reads as TGCGCCAGCAGCCAAACAGGACTAGCGGGAGGGAGTGAGCAGTTCTTC. This translates into CASSQTGLAGGSEQFF.

The chain combines TRBV5-4 with TRBJ2-7; 8 nucleotides match TRBD2. Germline lookup yields CDR1 SGHNT and CDR2 YYREEE (reference sequence). The CDR3 has 17 amino acids. V lost 0 bases, J lost 2 bases, and 10 bases stayed unmatched. The CDR3 here is CASSLGYSGGSAYEQYF. In DNA form, the CDR3 reads TGTGCCAGCAGCTTGGGGTACAGCGGGGGTTCCGCCTACGAGCAGTACTTC.

The J gene is TRBJ2-2, the V gene TRBV6-4, with 7 bases that match TRBD1. The V gene end was trimmed by 6 bases and the J gene end by 4 bases; junction bases not matched to a gene: 5. CDR3 length: 14 amino acids. The germline V gene has CDR1 MRHNA and CDR2 SNTAGT. CDR3 protein: CASRPDRLTGELFF. CDR3 coding DNA: TGTGCCAGCAGACCGGACAGGCTCACCGGGGAGCTGTTTTTT.

This clone was observed a single time. This chain uses TRBV28 with TRBJ2-7; 10 nucleotides match TRBD2. The CDR3 spans 16 residues. Germline assignment: CDR1 MDHEN and CDR2 SYDVKM. V dropped 3 bases and J dropped 3; count of bases not matched to a gene: 8. CDR3 region: CASSLPPLAGDYEQYF. In nucleotides, the CDR3 is TGTGCCAGCAGTTTGCCCCCCCTAGCGGGAGACTACGAGCAGTACTTC.

The V gene is TRBV6-1, the J gene TRBJ2-2; no firm D call. The CDR3 loop spans 16 amino acids. Trimming took 3 bases from V and 5 from J, leaving 16 bases between them. Germline loops: CDR1 MNHNS, CDR2 SASEGT. CDR3 protein: CASSDRIERKTGELFF. For the CDR3, the DNA is TGTGCCAGCAGTGATAGGATCGAGCGCAAGACCGGGGAGCTGTTTTTT.